One T cell receptor beta chain is described in this entry. Its cognate antigen is unknown. These data come from a study of B cell selection in AIRE deficiency. Trimming removed 6 bases from V and 5 bases from J, with 13 bases in between. CDR3 length equals 14 residues. Germline CDR1 is MDHEN and CDR2 is SYDVKM. This table comes from immunoSEQ multiplex PCR, and its TCRdb copy is limited to in-frame clones, with some not included. There are 13,000 to 15,000 clones in the sample; about 93% occur only once, and 0.85% to 1.2% lies in the top ten. Whole-study findings and limits: AIRE-deficient Tconv and Treg repertoires matched healthy donors in TCRBV, CDR3 length, diversity. Of a few thousand shared Treg TCRbeta sequences, over 30% were healthy-only, 7.5% to 10% patient-only. About 30.6% of healthy-donor shared Treg TCRbeta sequences appeared in patient Tconv cells.

Regulatory T cells were sorted as CD4+CD25hiCD127low/negative. This chain joins TRBV28 and TRBJ1-4; D is possibly TRBD1 (6 bases). The sample consisted of Tregs sorted from PBMCs. The source is a human donor with AIRE deficiency. The DNA for the CDR3 is TGTGCCAGCAGCCTCCAGGGGCAGAATGAAAAACTGTTTTTT. Encoded protein: CASSLQGQNEKLFF.